A selection of T cell receptor beta chains follows, all from one sample in a study of control samples from healthy donors and cancer patients. Clones were read by immunoSEQ multiplex PCR, and TCRdb kept only the in-frame ones, dropping some. Among about 120,000 clones, more than 80% were seen once, and the ten largest hold 1% to 1.4%. The sequenced sample consisted of PBMCs. The receptor set was obtained from a woman between 45 and 60 years old with colorectal cancer. CDR3s include the opening cysteine and the closing phenylalanine or tryptophan. A D gene is named only where the DNA matches it firmly. A row's size may be missing; if present it is once, few, many or a size class.

NA	TRBV29-1	TRBJ1-2	few	TGCAGCGTTGAGGACCCGGACTATGGCTACACCTTC	CSVEDPDYGYTF
NA	TRBV7-2	TRBJ1-1	once	TGTGCCAGCAGCTTTCCGGGGGGAATGAACACTGAAGCTTTCTTT	CASSFPGGMNTEAFF
NA	TRBV13	TRBJ1-5	once	TGTGCCAGCAGCCTAGGTAAGGGGATCAATCAGCCCCAGCATTTT	CASSLGKGINQPQHF
NA	TRBV6-6	TRBJ2-3	NA	TGTGCCAGCAGGGGAGAGGGTTGGACAGATACGCAGTATTTT	CASRGEGWTDTQYF
TRBD1	TRBV29-1	TRBJ2-7	NA	TGCAGCGTTGGTCTGACAGGGGTCCGGGAGCAGTACTTC	CSVGLTGVREQYF
NA	TRBV3-1/TRBV3-2	TRBJ1-5	NA	TGTGCCAGCTCAGGCGGTACTGGCAATCAGCCCCAGCATTTT	CASSGGTGNQPQHF
NA	TRBV4-2	TRBJ2-1	few	TGTGCCAGCAGCCAAGGATCGGCCATTGAGCAGTTCTTC	CASSQGSAIEQFF
TRBD1	TRBV12-3/TRBV12-4	TRBJ2-7	NA	TGTGCCAGCAGTTCTCGGACAGGAAGTGAGCAGTACTTC	CASSSRTGSEQYF
NA	TRBV11-2	TRBJ2-7	NA	TGTGCCTCTAGGACGACGGCTTTACCCGAGCAGTACTTC	CASRTTALPEQYF
NA	TRBV7-9	TRBJ2-7	NA	TGTGCCAGCAGCGAGCAGGGTTACGAGCAGTACTTC	CASSEQGYEQYF
NA	TRBV15	TRBJ2-3	NA	TGTGCCACCAGCAGACGCGGACAGTCCACAGATACGCAGTATTTT	CATSRRGQSTDTQYF
NA	TRBV5-1	TRBJ1-4	NA	TGCGCCAGCAGCTTACGTTCAGGGCATGAGGAAAAACTGTTTTTT	CASSLRSGHEEKLFF
NA	TRBV19	TRBJ2-2	NA	TGTGCCAGTAGTTTTGGAGGGATAACCCGGACCGGGGAGCTGTTTTTT	CASSFGGITRTGELFF
TRBD1	TRBV19	TRBJ1-5	NA	TGTGCCAGTAGTACTGACCCCGGCTTCCGACAATCAGGGGGCCAGCCCCAGCATTTT	CASSTDPGFRQSGGQPQHF
NA	TRBV11-1	TRBJ1-1	NA	TGTGCCAGCAGCTTAGTGGACGGGAACACTGAAGCTTTCTTT	CASSLVDGNTEAFF
NA	TRBV5-1	TRBJ2-1	NA	TGCGCCAGCAGCCCCGGGGGGGGACAGGGTAGTAATGAGCAGTTCTTC	CASSPGGGQGSNEQFF
NA	TRBV6-1	TRBJ1-2	NA	TGTGCCAGCAGTGAAGCGCTAGACAGAAGAAGCTATGGCTACACCTTC	CASSEALDRRSYGYTF
NA	TRBV7-3	TRBJ1-6	NA	TGTGCCAGCAGCTTAACAGGGGAAGATTCACCCCTCCACTTT	CASSLTGEDSPLHF
NA	TRBV28	TRBJ1-4	NA	TGTGCCAGCAGTGGGGGATTACGTGAAAAACTGTTTTTT	CASSGGLREKLFF
NA	TRBV3-1/TRBV3-2	TRBJ2-2	NA	TGTGCCAGCAGCCAAGCGCGCCAGGGACGCACCGGGGAGCTGTTTTTT	CASSQARQGRTGELFF
NA	TRBV7-2	TRBJ2-5	NA	TGTGCCAGCAGCTTAGGTCCGGCAGGGCGGGAGACCCAGTACTTC	CASSLGPAGRETQYF
TRBD1	TRBV5-1	TRBJ2-5	NA	TGCGCCAGCAGCCTAGGACAGGGTGGTGGAGAGACCCAGTACTTC	CASSLGQGGGETQYF
NA	TRBV12-3/TRBV12-4	TRBJ2-5	NA	TGTGCCAGCAGTTCCACAACCACTAAGACCCAGTACTTC	CASSSTTTKTQYF
TRBD1	TRBV10-1	TRBJ1-2	NA	TGCGCCAGCAGTGAAAAAACAGGGGCGCGGGACTATGGCTACACCTTC	CASSEKTGARDYGYTF
TRBD1	TRBV9	TRBJ2-1	NA	TGTGCCAGCAGCGTAAGGGTAACAGGGGGGTACAATGAGCAGTTCTTC	CASSVRVTGGYNEQFF
NA	TRBV3-1/TRBV3-2	TRBJ2-7	NA	TGTGCCAGCAGCCTGTCGGGGGTCTCCTACGAGCAGTACTTC	CASSLSGVSYEQYF
TRBD2	TRBV5-1	TRBJ2-1	NA	TGCGCCAGTCAGAGCGGGGGGGCCTACAATGAGCAGTTCTTC	CASQSGGAYNEQFF